Below, one T cell receptor beta chain is given with its context. Its antigen is as yet unknown. A read error may account for a junction end that differs from germline. The sample is drawn from a study of cytomegalovirus exposure and HLA in healthy donors. In the PCR, 60 Vbeta and 13 Jbeta primers were used. Clones were read by immunoSEQ multiplex PCR, and TCRdb kept only the in-frame ones, dropping some. The sample carries about 160,000 clones, around 78% recorded once. The CDR3 spans 19 residues. Per germline, CDR1 SGHVS and CDR2 FQNEAQ. Findings of the study overall: CMV serostatus was the sole immune exposure information available. Later analysis showed most CMV-associated TCR beta chains appearing HLA-restricted.

Sequenced input: PBMCs. The chain couples TRBV7-8 to TRBJ2-6; 12 bases match TRBD2. The receptor was isolated from a man aged 40-49 years in good health and CMV-seronegative. CDR3 in amino acids: CASSPHGLAGSGGANGLTF. The CDR3 DNA follows: TGTGCCAGCAGCCCCCATGGACTAGCGGGATCGGGGGGGGCCAACGGCCTGACTTTC.